The 7 T cell receptor beta chains in this list originate from one sample, sequenced in a study of T cell responses to AZD1222 COVID-19 vaccine. This table comes from immunoSEQ multiplex PCR, and its TCRdb copy is limited to in-frame clones, with some not included. Of around 120,000 clones in the sample, approximately 90% are singletons; the top ten hold just over 7%. Sequencing was performed on peripheral blood, taken on day 0 of AZD1222 vaccination. These receptors were taken from an adult in good health.

V and J are TRBV24-1 and TRBJ2-1; TRBD2 might be the D (6 bases). From germline, CDR1 is KGHDR and CDR2 SFDVKD. Trimming took 3 bases from V and 7 from J, leaving 15 bases between them. The CDR3 runs to 15 residues. CDR3 nucleotides: TGTGCCACCAGTGATCCAAGGACCGGAGGGAATGAGCAGTTCTTC. Translated: CATSDPRTGGNEQFF.

The V gene is TRBV4-1, the J gene TRBJ2-2; D gene unclear. V lost 4 bases, J lost 4 bases, and 4 bases lay in between. Per the germline V gene, CDR1 is MGHRA and CDR2 is YSYEKL. The CDR3 totals 12 residues. CDR3 in DNA: TGCGCCAGCAGCCCAACCACCGGGGAGCTGTTTTTT. It is translated as CASSPTTGELFF.

The J gene is TRBJ2-1, the V gene TRBV4-3, with 8 bases that match TRBD2. V lost 0 bases to trimming and J lost 5 bases; unmatched junction nucleotides: 9. Per the germline V gene, CDR1 is LGHNA and CDR2 is YSLEER. The CDR3 covers 17 residues. In nucleotides, the CDR3 is TGCGCCAGCAGCCAAGAGGATCTGAGCGGGGGCCACAATGAGCAGTTCTTC. Its translation is CASSQEDLSGGHNEQFF.

The genes are TRBV5-1 and TRBJ1-4, with a weak D call TRBD1 (5 bases). The V end was cut by 3 bases, the J end by 5 bases, with 11 bases between. Germline CDR1 and CDR2: SGHRS and YFSETQ. CDR3 length: 14 residues. CDR3 residues: CASSSLQENEKLFF. CDR3 bases: TGCGCCAGCAGCTCCCTACAGGAGAATGAAAAACTGTTTTTT. The full variable domain, rest sourced from reference TRBV5-1 and TRBJ1-4, is KAGVTQTPRYLIKTRGQQVTLSCSPISGHRSVSWYQQTPGQGLQFLFEYFSETQRNKGNFPGRFSGRQFSNSRSEMNVSTLELGDSALYLCASSSLQENEKLFFGSGTQLSVL.

The chain recombines TRBV7-9 with TRBJ1-6; D unresolved. CDR1 and CDR2 from the germline V gene are SEHNR and FQNEAQ (reference sequence). With 5 bases removed from V and 11 bases from J, the gap between germline ends came to 16 bases. CDR3 length: 14 residues. CDR3 amino acids: CASSPSGGTPPLHF. CDR3 sequence (DNA): TGTGCCAGCAGCCCCAGCGGCGGTACTCCACCCCTCCACTTT.

About this clone itself: Other nucleotide sequences from this sample produce the same CDR3. The CDR3 DNA reads TGTGCCAGCAGTTACTCGACGGGGGAGCCCCAGCATTTT. Its protein is CASSYSTGEPQHF. The rearrangement links TRBV6-5 to TRBJ1-5; TRBD1 might be the D (5 bases). The V end was cut by 0 bases, the J end by 8 bases, with 8 bases between. Germline V gene data show CDR1 as MNHEY and CDR2 as SVGAGI. The CDR3 is made up of 13 amino acids.

J is TRBJ1-4 and V is TRBV5-1; D not resolved. Germline V gene lookup returns CDR1 SGHRS and CDR2 YFSETQ. There are 15 residues in the CDR3. Trimming took off 5 bases at V and 5 bases at J, with 16 bases between the two ends. CDR3 residues: CASRGSLSVNEKLFF. CDR3 DNA: TGCGCCAGCAGGGGCAGCCTAAGTGTCAATGAAAAACTGTTTTTT.